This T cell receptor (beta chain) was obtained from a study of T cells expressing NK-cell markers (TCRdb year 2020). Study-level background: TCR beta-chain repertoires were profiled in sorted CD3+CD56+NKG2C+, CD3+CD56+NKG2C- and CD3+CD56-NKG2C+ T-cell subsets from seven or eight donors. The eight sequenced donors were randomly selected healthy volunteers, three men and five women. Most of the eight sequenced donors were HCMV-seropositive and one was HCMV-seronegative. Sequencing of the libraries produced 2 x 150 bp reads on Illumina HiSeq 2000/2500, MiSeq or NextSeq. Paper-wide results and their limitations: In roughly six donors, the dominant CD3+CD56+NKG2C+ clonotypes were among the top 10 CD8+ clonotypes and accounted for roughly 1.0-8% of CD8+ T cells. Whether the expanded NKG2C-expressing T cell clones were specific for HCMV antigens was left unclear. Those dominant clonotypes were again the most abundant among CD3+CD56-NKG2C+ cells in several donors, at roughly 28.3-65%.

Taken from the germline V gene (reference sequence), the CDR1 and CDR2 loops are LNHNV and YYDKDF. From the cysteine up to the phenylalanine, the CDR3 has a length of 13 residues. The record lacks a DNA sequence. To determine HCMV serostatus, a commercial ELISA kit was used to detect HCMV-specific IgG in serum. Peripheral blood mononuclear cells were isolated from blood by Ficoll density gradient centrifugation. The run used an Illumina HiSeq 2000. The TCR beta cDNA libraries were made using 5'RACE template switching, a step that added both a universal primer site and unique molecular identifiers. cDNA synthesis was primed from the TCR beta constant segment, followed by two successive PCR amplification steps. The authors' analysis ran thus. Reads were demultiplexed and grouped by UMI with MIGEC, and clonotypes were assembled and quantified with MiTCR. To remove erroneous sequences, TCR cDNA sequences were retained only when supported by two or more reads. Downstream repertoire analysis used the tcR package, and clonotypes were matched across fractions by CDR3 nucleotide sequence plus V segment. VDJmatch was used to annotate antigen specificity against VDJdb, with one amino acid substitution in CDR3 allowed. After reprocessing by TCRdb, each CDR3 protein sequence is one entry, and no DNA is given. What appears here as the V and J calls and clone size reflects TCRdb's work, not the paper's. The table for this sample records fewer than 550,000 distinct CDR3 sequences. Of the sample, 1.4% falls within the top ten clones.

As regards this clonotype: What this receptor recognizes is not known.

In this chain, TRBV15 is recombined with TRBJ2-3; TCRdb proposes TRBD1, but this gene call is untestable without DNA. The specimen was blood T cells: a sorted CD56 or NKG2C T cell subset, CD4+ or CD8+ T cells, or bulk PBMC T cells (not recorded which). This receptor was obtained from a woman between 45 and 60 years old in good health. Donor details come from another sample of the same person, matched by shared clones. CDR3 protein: CATSRVTADTQYF.